The 27 T cell receptor beta chains below all came from one sample that was sequenced in a study of cytomegalovirus exposure and HLA in healthy donors. This PCR relied on a set of 60 Vbeta primers and 13 Jbeta primers. Clones were read by immunoSEQ multiplex PCR, and TCRdb kept only the in-frame ones, dropping some. The sample totals more than 95,000 clones. Material for sequencing was PBMCs. The receptors shown here come from a man younger than 40 in good health and CMV-seronegative.

This chain uses TRBV5-4 with TRBJ2-5; a weak D match, TRBD1 (8 bases). The germline gives CDR1 SGHNT, CDR2 YYREEE (reference sequence). Trimming left V 2 bases short and J 5 bases short, with 25 bases between. This CDR3 has 18 residues. In DNA, the CDR3 is TGTGCCAGCAGCTTACGCGAGTTGTCGGACAGGGAGGGGGAGACCCAGTACTTC. Amino acids: CASSLRELSDREGETQYF.

The rearrangement joins TRBV7-3 to TRBJ2-1; D ambiguous. The CDR3 spans 15 residues. The V end lost 0 bases, the J end lost 10 bases, and 16 bases lay between the germline ends. Germline CDR1 and CDR2: SGHTA and FQGTGA. The chain's CDR3 is CASSLTPQVRVEQFF. The DNA for the CDR3 is TGTGCCAGCAGCTTAACGCCTCAAGTCCGGGTGGAGCAGTTCTTC.

The rearrangement uses TRBV28 and TRBJ1-3; D may be TRBD1 (5 bases). The germline V and J ends were trimmed by 0 bases and 2 bases, with 8 bases remaining between them. This CDR3 region has 15 residues. In germline, CDR1 is MDHEN, CDR2 SYDVKM. The CDR3 DNA reads as TGTGCCAGCAGTTTATGGCGCAGGGCTGGAAACACCATATATTTT. This codes for CASSLWRRAGNTIYF.

The chain recombines TRBV11-2 with TRBJ2-3, with 8 bases that match TRBD2. Germline values: CDR1 SGHAT, CDR2 FQNNGV. This CDR3 is built from 15 residues. Trimming removed 3 bases from V and 4 bases from J; junction bases left unmatched: 6. CDR3 sequence (DNA): TGTGCCAGCAGCTTGGGCGGACTAGCAGCAGATACGCAGTATTTT. Its protein is CASSLGGLAADTQYF. Drawing the rest from reference TRBV11-2 and TRBJ2-3, the complete variable domain is EAGVAQSPRYKIIEKRQSVAFWCNPISGHATLYWYQQILGQGPKLLIQFQNNGVVDDSQLPKDRFSAERLKGVDSTLKIQPAKLEDSAVYLCASSLGGLAADTQYFGPGTRLTVL.

The chain is built from TRBV18 and TRBJ2-1; 11 bases align to TRBD2. Germline CDR1 and CDR2: KGHSH and LQKENI. V lost 2 bases, J lost 9 bases, and 12 bases stayed unmatched. The CDR3 extends over 17 amino acids. The CDR3 coding sequence is TGTGCCAGCTCACCAAGTGGGCTAGCGGGAGGTTCGAGTGAGCAGTTCTTC. Protein: CASSPSGLAGGSSEQFF. Based on the CDR3 plus reference TRBV18 and TRBJ2-1, the full variable domain is NAGVMQNPRHLVRRRGQEARLRCSPMKGHSHVYWYRQLPEEGLKFMVYLQKENIIDESGMPKERFSAEFPKEGPSILRIQQVVRGDSAAYFCASSPSGLAGGSSEQFFGPGTRLTVL.

The V and J genes are TRBV2 and TRBJ2-1; D may be TRBD2 (6 bases). The CDR3 runs to 14 residues. The V and J ends lost 3 bases and 9 bases respectively, with 15 bases between them. Germline CDR1 and CDR2: SNHLY and FYNNEI. The DNA for the CDR3 is TGTGCCAGCAGTGAGGTGCGGCTAGCGCCTGAGCAGTTCTTC. Protein product: CASSEVRLAPEQFF.

The rearrangement joins TRBV27 to TRBJ2-3, with 14 bases identical to TRBD2. V was clipped by 5 bases and J by 1 base; unmatched bases: 8. This CDR3 contains 18 residues. Germline V gene lookup returns CDR1 MNHEY and CDR2 SMNVEV (reference sequence). CDR3: CASSPRLAGGRRTDTQYF. The CDR3 region has the DNA TGTGCCAGCAGTCCCCGACTAGCGGGAGGGCGCCGCACAGATACGCAGTATTTT.

On this clone itself: At one of its ends the junction is not consistent with the germline gene, which may arise from a read error. The chain uses TRBV6-1 and TRBJ1-4, with TRBD1 matching over 8 bases. The CDR3 spans 15 residues. CDR1 MNHNS and CDR2 SASEGT come from the germline V gene. The CDR3: CASREGQGFHEKLFF. The CDR3 nucleotides read TGTGCCAGCAGGGAAGGACAGGGATTCCATGAAAAACTGTTTTTT.

This chain uses TRBV29-1 with TRBJ2-7; 10 nucleotides agree with TRBD2. Trimming cost V 7 bases and J 7 bases; bases outside gene matches: 13. This CDR3 contains 14 residues. Germline lookup yields CDR1 SQVTM and CDR2 ANQGSEA. CDR3 in amino acids: CSAQLGASGREQYF. As DNA, the CDR3 is TGCAGCGCCCAACTAGGGGCTAGCGGGAGAGAGCAGTACTTC.

V gene TRBV29-1 combines with J gene TRBJ2-1, with 8 bases fitting TRBD2. The CDR3 has 14 amino acids. Trimming took 7 bases from V and 4 from J; bases not matched to a gene: 9. The germline V gene encodes CDR1 SQVTM and CDR2 ANQGSEA. CDR3 sequence reads: CSAPISGTYNEQFF. The CDR3 DNA reads TGCAGCGCCCCGATTAGCGGGACATACAATGAGCAGTTCTTC.

The rearrangement joins TRBV5-4 to TRBJ2-7; the D is unclear. This CDR3 has 14 amino acids. CDR1 is SGHNT, CDR2 YYREEE, per germline (reference sequence). V was clipped by 4 bases and J by 6 bases, with 17 bases between them. The CDR3 here is CASSGGGRWSEQYF. The CDR3 nucleotides are TGTGCCAGCAGCGGCGGCGGCAGATGGAGCGAGCAGTACTTC.

V usage is TRBV7-3 and J usage is TRBJ2-5, with D possibly being TRBD2 (7 bases). The CDR3 spans 15 residues. The germline V and J ends were trimmed by 4 bases and 2 bases, with 14 bases remaining between them. CDR1 is SGHTA, CDR2 FQGTGA, per germline. The CDR3 nucleotides read TGTGCCAGCAGCTCCGGACTAGGGGGTCAAGAGACCCAGTACTTC. Its translation: CASSSGLGGQETQYF.

The rearrangement joins TRBV7-3 to TRBJ2-6, with D perhaps TRBD1 (5 bases). Per germline, CDR1 SGHTA and CDR2 FQGTGA. V was clipped by 1 base and J by 2 bases, with 15 bases between them. The CDR3 spans 18 residues. The CDR3 protein is CASSLIGVRLAGANVLTF. The CDR3 region has the DNA TGTGCCAGCAGCTTAATAGGGGTGCGGCTAGCTGGGGCCAACGTCCTGACTTTC.

The V and J genes are TRBV23-1 and TRBJ2-1, with 8 bases aligning to TRBD1. TRBV23-1 is an ORF, and what it does is uncertain. The V gene end was trimmed by 3 bases and the J gene end by 8 bases; junction bases not matched to a gene: 12. This CDR3 spans 16 amino acids. Here the CDR3 reads CASSHHRDRNEHEQFF. CDR3 nucleotides: TGCGCCAGCAGTCATCACCGGGACAGGAACGAGCATGAGCAGTTCTTC.

The chain couples TRBV5-1 to TRBJ2-5, with D tentatively TRBD1 (6 bases). The last part of the DNA fits TRBJ2-7 better; the J call may be wrong. In germline, CDR1 is SGHRS, CDR2 YFSETQ. The CDR3 spans 16 residues. Written as DNA, the CDR3 is TGCGCCAGCAGCTTGCGGTGGTCAGGGGCATTGGACGAGCAGTACTTC. Protein sequence: CASSLRWSGALDEQYF.

The V call is TRBV7-8, the J call TRBJ2-2; 9 nucleotides line up with TRBD2. The CDR3 is made up of 16 amino acids. V trimming: 2 bases; J trimming: 4 bases; junction bases outside the gene matches: 5. Germline values: CDR1 SGHVS, CDR2 FQNEAQ. This CDR3 is CASSLYLAGITGELFF. In nucleotides, the CDR3 is TGTGCCAGCAGCTTATACCTAGCGGGAATCACCGGGGAGCTGTTTTTT.

V and J are TRBV4-1 and TRBJ2-2; D might be TRBD1 (5 bases). The CDR3 covers 14 residues. Trimming pared 2 bases from V and 4 bases from J, leaving 8 bases between. From germline, CDR1 is MGHRA and CDR2 YSYEKL. In nucleotides, the CDR3 is TGCGCCAGCAGCCAACCACAGGTCACCGGGGAGCTGTTTTTT. Protein: CASSQPQVTGELFF.

This chain joins TRBV6-4 and TRBJ2-3, with 9 bases matching TRBD1. The J segment lost 6 bases and the V segment lost 2 bases, leaving 9 bases of the junction unmatched. Germline assignment: CDR1 MRHNA and CDR2 SNTAGT. The CDR3 has 16 residues. CDR3 protein: CASSDLPGTGSDTQYF. DNA for the CDR3: TGTGCCAGCAGTGACCTTCCCGGGACAGGGTCCGATACGCAGTATTTT.

The rearrangement uses TRBV18 and TRBJ2-2, with TRBD2 identical over 9 bases. Looked up from germline, CDR1 is KGHSH and CDR2 is LQKENI. This CDR3 contains 17 residues. Germline trimming cut 3 bases from V and 4 bases from J; bases unmatched to any gene: 9. This chain's CDR3 is CASSPFLAGTGTGELFF. The CDR3 bases are TGTGCCAGCTCACCGTTCCTAGCGGGAACGGGCACCGGGGAGCTGTTTTTT.

Concerning this clone: At the DNA level, this CDR3 is encoded by other sequences in the same sample as well. The chain links TRBV5-1 to TRBJ1-1; possible D gene TRBD1, 5 bases. There are 14 residues in the CDR3. V was pared by 4 bases and J by 1 base, with 11 bases between. In germline, CDR1 is SGHRS, CDR2 YFSETQ. The CDR3 region has the DNA TGCGCCAGCAGCCTCCTCCAGGGGAACACTGAAGCTTTCTTT. This encodes CASSLLQGNTEAFF. Together with reference TRBV5-1 and TRBJ1-1, the CDR3 gives the full variable domain: KAGVTQTPRYLIKTRGQQVTLSCSPISGHRSVSWYQQTPGQGLQFLFEYFSETQRNKGNFPGRFSGRQFSNSRSEMNVSTLELGDSALYLCASSLLQGNTEAFFGQGTRLTVV.

The chain joins TRBV9 to TRBJ2-6; 7 positions agree with TRBD1. The CDR3 has 17 amino acids. Germline V gene lookup returns CDR1 SGDLS and CDR2 YYNGEE. Trimming cost V 3 bases and J 4 bases; bases outside gene matches: 10. The CDR3 here is CASSATDRVNGANVLTF. CDR3 coding DNA: TGTGCCAGCAGCGCAACAGACAGGGTAAACGGGGCCAACGTCCTGACTTTC.

This chain connects TRBV7-2 to TRBJ2-2, with no clear D. CDR3 length: 14 amino acids. V lost 5 bases, J lost 1 base, and 8 bases lay in between. CDR1 and CDR2 (germline): SGHTA, FQGNSA. CDR3 amino acids: CASSPRWNTGELFF. The CDR3 nucleotides read TGTGCCAGCAGCCCTCGTTGGAACACCGGGGAGCTGTTTTTT.

The chain is built from TRBV7-8 and TRBJ2-2; 14 bases are shared with TRBD2. Trimming cost V 5 bases and J 4 bases; bases outside gene matches: 3. The CDR3 loop spans 16 amino acids. CDR1 SGHVS and CDR2 FQNEAQ come from the germline V gene. CDR3 loop: CASSGGLAGGTGELFF. In nucleotides, the CDR3 is TGTGCCAGCAGCGGAGGACTAGCGGGAGGCACCGGGGAGCTGTTTTTT. The whole variable domain, filled in from reference TRBV7-8 and TRBJ2-2, reads GAGVSQSPRYKVAKRGQDVALRCDPISGHVSLFWYQQALGQGPEFLTYFQNEAQLDKSGLPSDRFFAERPEGSVSTLKIQRTQQEDSAVYLCASSGGLAGGTGELFFGEGSRLTVL.

V is TRBV30 and J is TRBJ2-1; D is perhaps TRBD1 (6 bases). V was pared by 4 bases and J by 5 bases, with 15 bases between. The CDR3 totals 14 residues. Looked up from germline, CDR1 is GTSNPN and CDR2 is SVGIG (reference sequence). The CDR3 coding sequence is TGTGCCTGGACCCCCCGTGCAGGGGACAATGAGCAGTTCTTC. This gives the protein CAWTPRAGDNEQFF.

This chain joins TRBV5-1 and TRBJ2-3; possible D gene TRBD2, 6 bases. V gave up 1 base and J gave up 4 bases, with 13 bases separating them. Germline V gene lookup returns CDR1 SGHRS and CDR2 YFSETQ. This CDR3 is 15 amino acids long. In nucleotides, the CDR3 is TGCGCCAGCAGCTTGATTCCTAGCGAGTCAGATACGCAGTATTTT. It codes for CASSLIPSESDTQYF.

V usage is TRBV10-3 and J usage is TRBJ2-7, with TRBD1 identical over 10 bases. The CDR3 is 12 amino acids. V trimming: 3 bases; J trimming: 10 bases; junction bases outside the gene matches: 3. The germline V gene has CDR1 ENHRY and CDR2 SYGVKD. The CDR3 reads CAISDRQGAQYF. The CDR3 coding sequence is TGTGCCATCAGTGACAGACAGGGGGCCCAGTACTTC.

The chain uses TRBV7-2 and TRBJ2-3; 9 nucleotides agree with TRBD2. This CDR3 comprises 17 residues. With 0 bases clipped from V and 2 bases from J, the junction kept 6 bases outside the gene matches. Looked up from germline, CDR1 is SGHTA and CDR2 is FQGNSA. For the CDR3, the DNA is TGTGCCAGCAGCTTAGCGTTCCTAGCGGGGAACACAGATACGCAGTATTTT. Encoded protein: CASSLAFLAGNTDTQYF.